This T cell receptor (beta chain) comes out of a study of identical twins. Study observations and caveats: Fewer insertions marked abundant cord blood beta clonotypes; young adult naive trended weakly, memory not at all. Compared with models, monozygotic twins showed more out-of-frame TCR alpha sharing.

Every donor was a healthy Caucasian. This clonotype has more than one count but fewer than ten. Its antigen is unknown. Each cDNA held unique molecular identifiers, and template switching gave it a universal primer site. TCRdb reprocessed the 5' RACE reads with MiXCR, giving one entry per CDR3 protein. The sample shows about 200,000 distinct CDR3 sequences, roughly 10% of them seen only once. The CDR3 contains 16 residues. The V gene lost 3 bases and the J gene lost 2 bases, with 14 bases spanning the gap. Germline V gives CDR1 LGHDT, CDR2 YNNKEL (reference sequence). This rearrangement joins TRBV3-1 to TRBJ2-4, with D possibly TRBD2 on 5 matching bases. The sequencing sample was made of memory (CD45RO+) T cells sorted from blood. The receptor comes from a woman between 18 and 30 years old in good health. CDR3 protein: CASSHHTWETKNIQYF. Written as DNA, the CDR3 is TGTGCCAGCAGCCATCATACCTGGGAGACCAAAAACATTCAGTACTTC.